This TCR beta chain was sequenced during a study of blood T cell repertoires in COVID-19. Study at large: T cells, B-cell-depleted T cells, or PBMCs supplied cDNA or gDNA.

Categorization into cohorts depended on clinical history that participants reported. Deletions cut 3 bases from V and 7 bases from J, with 10 bases between. Germline CDR1 LNHDA, CDR2 SQIVND (reference sequence). The CDR3 consists of 13 residues. This table comes from immunoSEQ multiplex PCR, and its TCRdb copy is limited to in-frame clones, with some not included. The sample lists just over 300,000 clones, 90% occurring once. The TCR originated in a woman aged 18-30 years with acute COVID-19. V and J are TRBV19 and TRBJ1-5, with no clear D. The specimen sequenced was PBMCs or T cells enriched from blood (not recorded which). The CDR3 sequence is CASSIMNGQPQHF. CDR3 DNA: TGTGCCAGTAGTATCATGAACGGGCAGCCCCAGCATTTT.